This TCR beta chain emerged from a study of T-cell reconstitution after alpha-beta-depleted transplantation in children listed by TCRdb under 2016. Regarding the research as a whole: Using TCR repertoire profiling, the study followed T-cell immune reconstitution in a quantitative way in children after TCRalphabeta/CD19-depleted allogeneic hematopoietic cell transplantation.

The library was prepared using PCR. Sequencing relied on an Illumina HiSeq 2500. To normalize quantification of the TCRbeta repertoire, the TCR libraries were built with molecular barcoding that relied on unique molecular identifiers. TCRdb's own reprocessing of the public reads used fastp at Q25 and MiXCR and kept productive beta chains. Identical CDR3 protein sequences are pooled into one entry, listed with their most common genes and DNA. This sample lists around 93,000 distinct CDR3 sequences; roughly 8.4% were detected once. 5.5% to 8.5% of the sample goes to the ten largest clones. Unmatched junction bases come to 9, with V trimmed by 4 bases and J by 1 base. The CDR3, cysteine through phenylalanine, is 18 amino acids long. CDR3 DNA is the only sequence kept; it has 54 bases, read in frame from the first base. The sample holds a few counts of this clonotype. Its cognate antigen has yet to be identified. Base qualities are missing; no much larger clone stands one base away.

The sequence links TRBV12-3 or TRBV12-4 to TRBJ2-1; 11 central bases correspond to TRBD2. The clonotype was recovered from a human donor who donated a stem cell graft to a child with congenital amegakaryocytic thrombocytopenia. Sequenced material: PBMCs from the stem cell graft donor, taken from the stem cell graft. At the DNA level, the sequence is TGTGCCAGCAGTTCCACCGGGACTAGCGGAACTTCCTACAATGAGCAGTTCTTC. Its protein product is CASSSTGTSGTSYNEQFF.